This paragraph reports one T cell receptor (beta chain). This receptor's antigen is unknown. No clone much larger than this one lies a single base away; base qualities are absent. V is reduced by 2 bases and J by 3 bases, leaving a spacing of 10 bases between them. Via the germline V gene (reference sequence), CDR1 is MNHEY and CDR2 SMNVEV. Its CDR3 holds 14 amino acids, cysteine through phenylalanine. Only CDR3 DNA remains: 42 bases, in frame from the first base. Collaborating institutions collected whole blood in K2EDTA tubes following their own protocols. For TCRbeta analysis, collaborator samples were shipped as frozen whole blood, as isolated PBMCs, or as DNA extracted from either sample type. This sample was included in a study of blood T cell repertoires in COVID-19 (TCRdb year 2020). For the wider study: The collaborator samples originated in the United States, Italy and Spain and spanned the acute and convalescent phases of COVID-19. The material from the prospective study consisted of cDNA or gDNA derived from T cells, B-cell-depleted T cells, or PBMCs. Deeply sampled blood TCRbeta repertoires from subjects exposed to, actively infected with, or recovered from COVID-19 were included in the dataset. The repertoires were released in a freely available public database meant as a resource for research on the immune response to SARS-CoV-2. Samples came from the ongoing ImmuneRACE study (first 160 participants) plus 1,254 subjects from 6 global collaborators. Sample metadata almost always included a de-identified subject ID, COVID-19 status, age in years and sex. Where available, HLA class I and class II types were obtained from metadata supplied by the sample provider rather than from assay-based typing.

The investigation overall reported the following: How much clinical and demographic metadata was included differed by source and by participant, and the metadata was provided uncurated.

TCRbeta CDR3 regions were amplified from genomic DNA by means of the immunoSEQ Assay, a bias-controlled multiplex PCR. The paper's data handling went like this. Nucleated cell counts per sample were estimated from amplification of reference gene primers within the assay. To quantify the absolute abundance of each unique TCRbeta CDR3 rearrangement, sequence reads were collapsed and filtered. Productive Simpson clonality was computed per sample as the square root of Simpson's diversity index over productive rearrangements. TCRdb obtained this table from immuneACCESS and retained in-frame rearrangements with V and J assigned. These tables miss some clones; where compared with another copy, unresolved V genes account for less than half of the shortfall, and the remainder is unexplained. V and J calls plus clone size are reproduced from that table; the DNA served to infer D and trimming. The sample table shows tens of thousands of clones, and approximately 85% are seen once. The biggest ten clones account for 12% of the sample.

The TCR sequence derives from a human donor in a cohort sampled during active COVID-19. The sequence joins TRBV27 to TRBJ2-5; the D gene lacks a confident call. The sequenced sample was peripheral blood. The base sequence is TGTGCCAGCAGTTTAAGCACAGCAAAAGAGACCCAGTACTTC. This gives the protein CASSLSTAKETQYF.